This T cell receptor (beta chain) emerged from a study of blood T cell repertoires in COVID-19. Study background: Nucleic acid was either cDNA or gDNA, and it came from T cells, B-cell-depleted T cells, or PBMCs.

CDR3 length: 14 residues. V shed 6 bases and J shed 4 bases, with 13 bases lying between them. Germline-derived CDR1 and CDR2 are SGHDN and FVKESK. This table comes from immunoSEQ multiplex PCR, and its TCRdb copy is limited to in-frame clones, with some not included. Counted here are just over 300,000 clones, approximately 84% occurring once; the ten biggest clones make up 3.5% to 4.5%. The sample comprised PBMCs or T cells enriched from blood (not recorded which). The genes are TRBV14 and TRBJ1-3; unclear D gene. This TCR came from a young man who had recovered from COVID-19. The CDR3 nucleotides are TGTGCCAGCAGGCCGCGGGCGGGCGGAAACACCATATATTTT. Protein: CASRPRAGGNTIYF.